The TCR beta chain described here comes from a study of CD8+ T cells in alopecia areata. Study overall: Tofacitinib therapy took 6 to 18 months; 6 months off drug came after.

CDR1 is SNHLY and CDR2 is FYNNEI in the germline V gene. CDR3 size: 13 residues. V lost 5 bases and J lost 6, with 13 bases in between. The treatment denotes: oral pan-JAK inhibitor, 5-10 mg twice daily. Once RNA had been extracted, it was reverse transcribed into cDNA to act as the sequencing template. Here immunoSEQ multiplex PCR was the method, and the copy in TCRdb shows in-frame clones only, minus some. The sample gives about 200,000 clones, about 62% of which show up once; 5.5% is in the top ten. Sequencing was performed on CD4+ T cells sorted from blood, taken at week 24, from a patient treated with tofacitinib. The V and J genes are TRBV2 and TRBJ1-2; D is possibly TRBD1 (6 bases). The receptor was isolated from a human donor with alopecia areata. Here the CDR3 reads CASSFSGGNGYTF. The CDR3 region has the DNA TGTGCCAGCAGTTTTTCGGGGGGCAATGGCTACACCTTC.